Below, 21 T cell receptor beta chains from the same sample are listed, as sequenced in a study of graft-versus-host responses after intestinal transplantation. The method was immunoSEQ multiplex PCR; TCRdb's version includes in-frame clones alone and lacks a portion of them. Of over 80,000 clones in the sample, around 91% were seen once. The antigens these receptors bind are not known. Sequencing used unstimulated CD4+ T cells sorted from spleen or lymph node cells, obtained before transplant. The receptors shown here come from a human donor who was the organ donor for an intestinal transplant.

This clone was counted a few times. The same CDR3 is also encoded by other DNA sequences in this sample. The rearrangement uses TRBV5-1 and TRBJ2-6, with TRBD1 as a possible D gene (5 bases). V was trimmed by 0 bases and J by 0 bases, leaving 7 bases between them. The germline gives CDR1 SGHRS, CDR2 YFSETQ. The length of the CDR3 is 16 residues. The CDR3 DNA reads TGCGCCAGCAGCTTGGTAGGGGCCTCTGGGGCCAACGTCCTGACTTTC. Its translation is CASSLVGASGANVLTF.

The chain's CDR3 is CASSFETGGGYTF. CDR3 nucleotides: TGTGCCAGCAGCTTCGAGACAGGGGGCGGCTACACCTTC. The chain carries TRBV7-9 and TRBJ1-2, with 10 bases identical to TRBD1. V dropped 3 bases and J dropped 8; count of bases not matched to a gene: 3. The CDR3 totals 13 residues. CDR1 and CDR2 from the germline V gene are SEHNR and FQNEAQ (reference sequence).

This sequence joins TRBV2 and TRBJ2-7; D is perhaps TRBD2 (5 bases). V lost 10 bases, J lost 2 bases, and 18 bases lay in between. The CDR3 contains 14 residues. The germline V gene has CDR1 SNHLY and CDR2 FYNNEI. CDR3 coding DNA: TGTGCCACTCAAACACGGAGCGGTCCCTACGAGCAGTACTTC. Protein sequence: CATQTRSGPYEQYF.

The DNA for the CDR3 is TGTGCCAGCTCACAGACAGGGGGGAACACTGAAGCTTTCTTT. Protein sequence: CASSQTGGNTEAFF. The rearrangement joins TRBV18 to TRBJ1-1; 9 nucleotides align to TRBD1. The ends lost 4 bases at V and 1 base at J; junction bases unmatched: 1. Germline lookup yields CDR1 KGHSH and CDR2 LQKENI. This CDR3 has 14 residues.

This sequence joins TRBV9 and TRBJ2-3; D is possibly TRBD2 (6 bases). Per the germline V gene, CDR1 is SGDLS and CDR2 is YYNGEE. The CDR3 runs 13 residues. Between the trimmed V and J ends, which lost 3 bases and 1 base, there was a span of 6 bases. CDR3 bases: TGTGCCAGCAGCGCGGGGGGCACAGATACGCAGTATTTT. This codes for CASSAGGTDTQYF.

Here the CDR3 reads CASSRTGGSNGYTF. The DNA of the CDR3 is TGCGCCAGCAGCAGGACAGGGGGCTCTAATGGCTACACCTTC. The chain couples TRBV5-1 to TRBJ1-2, with 11 bases aligning to TRBD1. The V gene end was trimmed by 4 bases and the J gene end by 6 bases; junction bases not matched to a gene: 5. The CDR3 contains 14 residues. Germline loops: CDR1 SGHRS, CDR2 YFSETQ.

This chain links TRBV9 with TRBJ2-7; 8 positions agree with TRBD1. CDR3 length equals 15 residues. The J segment lost 1 base and the V segment lost 0 bases, leaving 3 bases of the junction unmatched. Germline CDR1 SGDLS, CDR2 YYNGEE. CDR3 nucleotides: TGTGCCAGCAGCGTAGGAGACAGGGGATCCTACGAGCAGTACTTC. It is translated as CASSVGDRGSYEQYF.

The chain combines TRBV7-9 with TRBJ2-2; tentative D call: TRBD2 (5 bases). Per germline, CDR1 SEHNR and CDR2 FQNEAQ (reference sequence). Trimming took off 3 bases at V and 5 bases at J, with 13 bases between the two ends. CDR3 size: 15 residues. CDR3 in DNA: TGTGCCAGCAGCTTTACGAGGGCGCATACCGGGGAGCTGTTTTTT. It yields the protein CASSFTRAHTGELFF.

CDR3 in amino acids: CASSWGAGTSTDTQYF. The CDR3 DNA sequence: TGTGCCAGCAGCTGGGGAGCGGGGACAAGCACAGATACGCAGTATTTT. The chain is built from TRBV5-4 and TRBJ2-3, with a weak D call TRBD2 (7 bases). This CDR3 has 16 amino acids. The V and J ends lost 3 bases and 0 bases respectively, with 14 bases between them. CDR1 and CDR2 from the germline V gene are SGHNT and YYREEE (reference sequence).

V usage is TRBV30 and J usage is TRBJ2-4; TRBD2 aligns across 9 bases. Looked up from germline, CDR1 is GTSNPN and CDR2 is SVGIG (reference sequence). The CDR3 loop spans 14 amino acids. The V gene end was trimmed by 0 bases and the J gene end by 5 bases; junction bases not matched to a gene: 2. This CDR3 is CAWSVRLAENIQYF. The CDR3, as DNA: TGTGCCTGGAGTGTTAGACTAGCGGAAAACATTCAGTACTTC.

The chain recombines TRBV7-3 with TRBJ1-1; no reliable D call. The CDR3 has 15 amino acids. Germline CDR1 is SGHTA and CDR2 is FQGTGA. V lost 4 bases and J lost 0, with 12 bases in between. CDR3 sequence reads: CASSSSPRLNTEAFF. The DNA for the CDR3 is TGTGCCAGCAGCTCGAGCCCCCGTTTGAACACTGAAGCTTTCTTT.

The gene calls are TRBV13 and TRBJ1-1; 9 bases line up with TRBD1. CDR3 length: 14 residues. The V segment lost 5 bases and the J segment 6 bases; nucleotides outside the gene matches: 7. The V gene's germline CDR1 is PRHDT and CDR2 FYEKMQ (reference sequence). This chain's CDR3 is CASSVTGGRAEAFF. The CDR3 bases are TGTGCCAGCAGCGTAACAGGGGGCAGGGCTGAAGCTTTCTTT.

This clone was picked up a small number of times. The chain joins TRBV10-3 to TRBJ1-3; D remains unclear. This CDR3 contains 13 residues. The V end was cut by 5 bases, the J end by 10 bases, with 15 bases between. CDR1 ENHRY and CDR2 SYGVKD come from the germline V gene. CDR3 DNA: TGTGCCATCAGTAGGGAGCTTGGTAGGACCATATATTTT. Encoded protein: CAISRELGRTIYF.

This chain joins TRBV2 and TRBJ2-5, with TRBD2 as a possible D gene (5 bases). The CDR3 is 12 amino acids. Germline assignment: CDR1 SNHLY and CDR2 FYNNEI. V lost 1 base, J lost 5 bases, and 5 bases lay in between. CDR3 protein: CASSEVAETQYF. CDR3 DNA sequence: TGTGCCAGCAGTGAAGTAGCGGAGACCCAGTACTTC.

CDR3 in DNA: TGTGCCAGTAGACCGACCGGGACAGGGGGCTATGGCTACACCTTC. It codes for CASRPTGTGGYGYTF. The chain carries TRBV19 and TRBJ1-2; the match to TRBD1 covers 11 bases. CDR3 length: 15 amino acids. Looked up from germline, CDR1 is LNHDA and CDR2 is SQIVND (reference sequence). Trimming cost V 6 bases and J 4 bases; bases outside gene matches: 7.

The chain carries TRBV28 and TRBJ2-5; D gene uncertain. From germline, CDR1 is MDHEN and CDR2 SYDVKM. The ends were cut back, 5 bases at V and 7 bases at J, with 8 bases in the middle. There are 11 residues in the CDR3. CDR3 DNA: TGTGCCAGCAGTCCCCGAGGGACCCAGTACTTC. Translated, it gives CASSPRGTQYF. The full variable domain, with the rest looked up from reference TRBV28 and TRBJ2-5, is DVKVTQSSRYLVKRTGEKVFLECVQDMDHENMFWYRQDPGLGLRLIYFSYDVKMKEKGDIPEGYSVSREKKERFSLILESASTNQTSMYLCASSPRGTQYFGPGTRLLVL.

For the CDR3, the DNA is TGTGCCAGTAGTATAACACTAGCGGGGGGAAGCTCCTACGAGCAGTACTTC. It codes for CASSITLAGGSSYEQYF. The genes are TRBV19 and TRBJ2-7; 12 bases fit TRBD2. The V segment lost 2 bases and the J segment 0 bases; nucleotides outside the gene matches: 5. In germline, CDR1 is LNHDA, CDR2 SQIVND (reference sequence). CDR3 length equals 17 residues.

This chain connects TRBV19 to TRBJ1-1; D call uncertain. V shed 3 bases and J shed 1 base, with 9 bases lying between them. The CDR3 length is 14 residues. Germline-derived CDR1 and CDR2 are LNHDA and SQIVND (reference sequence). In DNA, the CDR3 is TGTGCCAGTAGTATGGAGGTTAGGAACACTGAAGCTTTCTTT. Translation: CASSMEVRNTEAFF.

The genes are TRBV30 and TRBJ2-7; 7 bases fit TRBD1. Germline CDR1 GTSNPN, CDR2 SVGIG (reference sequence). The CDR3 runs 13 residues. V was pared by 7 bases and J by 8 bases, with 14 bases of the junction left unmatched. The CDR3 spells CALKTQGVGKQYF. Written as DNA, the CDR3 is TGTGCCTTGAAGACCCAGGGGGTCGGCAAGCAGTACTTC.

In this sample, this clone turned up once. V and J are TRBV5-1 and TRBJ2-7; the D is unclear. V gave up 0 bases and J gave up 1 base, with 5 bases separating them. CDR1 SGHRS and CDR2 YFSETQ come from the germline V gene. CDR3 length: 13 residues. This chain's CDR3 is CASSLEQSYEQYF. The DNA for the CDR3 is TGCGCCAGCAGCTTGGAACAGTCCTACGAGCAGTACTTC.

V and J are TRBV29-1 and TRBJ2-2; TRBD1 might be the D (5 bases). Germline-derived CDR1 and CDR2 are SQVTM and ANQGSEA. Trimming shortened V by 7 bases and J by 4 bases, and 13 bases separated the two germline ends. This CDR3 is 13 amino acids long. The CDR3, as DNA: TGCAGCGCCGACAGTCGGTCCACCGGGGAGCTGTTTTTT. Its protein product is CSADSRSTGELFF.